These 21 T cell receptor beta chains were all obtained from the same sample, sequenced in a study of shared clonotypes between healthy human individuals. Positively selected for CCR7, the CD45RO-negative cells used as naive CD8 cells excluded terminally differentiated effector memory CD45RA+ cells. The table came from immunoSEQ multiplex PCR; TCRdb's copy has only in-frame clones and leaves some out. Of about 1,900,000 clones listed, just under 95% are singletons. The sequenced sample consisted of naive CD8+ T cells sorted from blood. Receptors were obtained from a young man in good health.

This chain connects TRBV27 to TRBJ1-4, with D perhaps matching TRBD1 (6 bases). Germline V lookup: CDR1 MNHEY, CDR2 SMNVEV (reference sequence). The CDR3 extends over 16 amino acids. V lost 2 bases and J lost 6, with 16 bases in between. The CDR3 nucleotides read TGTGCCAGCAGTTTACTAGGGCGGGGGGCGCATGAAAAACTGTTTTTT. Amino acids: CASSLLGRGAHEKLFF.

The chain joins TRBV4-3 to TRBJ1-4, with 8 bases aligning to TRBD1. This CDR3 is 16 amino acids long. The trim removed 0 bases at V and 7 bases at J, leaving 7 bases unmatched. Germline CDR1 and CDR2: LGHNA and YSLEER. CDR3 coding DNA: TGCGCCAGCAGCCAAGATAACAGGGGGTTAGTTGAAAAACTGTTTTTT. Translating gives CASSQDNRGLVEKLFF.

As concerns this clone: Distinct nucleotide sequences in the sample also encode this CDR3. V is TRBV6-5 and J is TRBJ2-5; D might be TRBD2 (5 bases). Germline CDR1 and CDR2: MNHEY and SVGAGI. The V end was cut by 4 bases, the J end by 2 bases, with 11 bases between. CDR3 length equals 14 residues. The CDR3 coding sequence is TGTGCCAGCAGTTCCACGGGATTACAAGAGACCCAGTACTTC. Its protein is CASSSTGLQETQYF.

This clone has only a few counts. The CDR3 here is CSVTEGGESPLHF. CDR3 nucleotides: TGCAGCGTTACCGAGGGGGGAGAATCACCCCTCCACTTT. The rearrangement links TRBV29-1 to TRBJ1-6; D is perhaps TRBD1 (6 bases). This CDR3 spans 13 amino acids. V lost 5 bases to trimming and J lost 10 bases, with 15 bases between them. The germline V gene has CDR1 SQVTM and CDR2 ANQGSEA.

This clone occurred once. The chain employs TRBV4-1 and TRBJ2-7, with no clear D. CDR3 length equals 16 residues. In germline, CDR1 is MGHRA, CDR2 YSYEKL. V lost 3 bases and J lost 3, with 18 bases in between. The CDR3 loop reads CASSHGAIGGGYEQYF. The CDR3 nucleotides are TGCGCCAGCAGCCATGGAGCCATTGGCGGTGGCTACGAGCAGTACTTC.

This clone has a single count. The chain carries TRBV6-5 and TRBJ1-1; the D is unclear. Looked up from germline, CDR1 is MNHEY and CDR2 is SVGAGI. With 2 bases removed from V and 0 bases from J, the gap between germline ends came to 10 bases. This CDR3 is 15 amino acids long. The CDR3 bases are TGTGCCAGCAGTTACGGGAGCCCAATGAACACTGAAGCTTTCTTT. Residues: CASSYGSPMNTEAFF.

The chain carries TRBV9 and TRBJ2-3; D possibly corresponds to TRBD2 (7 bases). The V end lost 0 bases, the J end lost 2 bases, and 13 bases lay between the germline ends. Germline V gives CDR1 SGDLS, CDR2 YYNGEE. The CDR3 is made up of 16 amino acids. The CDR3 is CASSVEGGHFTDTQYF. The CDR3 nucleotides read TGTGCCAGCAGCGTAGAGGGGGGGCATTTCACAGATACGCAGTATTTT.

The chain combines TRBV28 with TRBJ2-1; 10 bases are a match to TRBD2. This CDR3 is built from 16 residues. The germline V gene encodes CDR1 MDHEN and CDR2 SYDVKM. The trim removed 2 bases at V and 8 bases at J, leaving 9 bases unmatched. The CDR3 DNA is TGTGCCAGCAGTTTAAAATTCCAGCGGGGGGGCGATGAGCAGTTCTTC. Residues: CASSLKFQRGGDEQFF.

This rearrangement joins TRBV29-1 to TRBJ1-4, with D possibly being TRBD1 (5 bases). The length of the CDR3 is 14 residues. Germline CDR1 SQVTM, CDR2 ANQGSEA. Trimming cost V 3 bases and J 3 bases, with 11 bases left between them. CDR3 DNA sequence: TGCAGCGTTGAGGGAGGGGAAGCTAATGAAAAACTGTTTTTT. It translates to CSVEGGEANEKLFF.

The DNA of the CDR3 is TGTGCCAGCAGTCTGACAGGGGACAAGTGGCCCCAGCATTTT. The encoded protein is CASSLTGDKWPQHF. The gene calls are TRBV27 and TRBJ1-5; 8 bases agree with TRBD1. Germline-derived CDR1 and CDR2 are MNHEY and SMNVEV (reference sequence). The CDR3 has 14 amino acids. With V trimmed by 5 bases and J by 9 bases, 9 bases remained unmatched.

This chain connects TRBV6-1 to TRBJ1-2; possibly TRBD1 for D (6 bases). The germline gives CDR1 MNHNS, CDR2 SASEGT. V was trimmed by 3 bases and J by 3 bases, leaving 14 bases between them. The CDR3 length is 15 residues. The CDR3 bases are TGTGCCAGCAGTGATGGGGCAGGGGTGGACTATGGCTACACCTTC. It encodes CASSDGAGVDYGYTF.

DNA of the CDR3: TGTGCCAGCAGGCGGGCAGTGGGAGAGACCCAGTACTTC. Protein sequence: CASRRAVGETQYF. This rearrangement joins TRBV7-3 to TRBJ2-5, with D possibly TRBD2 on 5 matching bases. The CDR3 loop spans 13 amino acids. V was pared by 6 bases and J by 4 bases, with 12 bases between. Germline CDR1 and CDR2: SGHTA and FQGTGA.

V and J are TRBV5-1 and TRBJ1-2; no clear D gene. This CDR3 spans 15 amino acids. Trimming shortened V by 0 bases and J by 4 bases, and 13 bases separated the two germline ends. CDR1 and CDR2 from the germline V gene are SGHRS and YFSETQ. In DNA form, the CDR3 reads TGCGCCAGCAGCTTGGAAGCCGCAGCCCCCTATGGCTACACCTTC. As protein: CASSLEAAAPYGYTF.

The chain carries TRBV6-5 and TRBJ1-1, with unresolved D. Per germline, CDR1 MNHEY and CDR2 SVGAGI. The V end was cut by 5 bases, the J end by 6 bases, with 13 bases between. The CDR3 loop spans 13 amino acids. As DNA, the CDR3 is TGTGCCAGCAGTCCCGGATCGGTCGCTGAAGCTTTCTTT. Protein product: CASSPGSVAEAFF.

Worth noting for this clone: The identical CDR3 is also encoded by other nucleotide sequences in the sample. This chain's CDR3 is CASSYLAGAYNEQFF. The CDR3 DNA reads TGTGCCAGCAGCTACCTAGCGGGAGCCTACAATGAGCAGTTCTTC. The chain joins TRBV6-6 to TRBJ2-1, with 10 bases that match TRBD2. J gave up 2 bases and V 6 bases, and 4 bases lay outside the gene matches. The CDR3 is 15 residues long. The germline V gene has CDR1 MNHNY and CDR2 SVGAGI (reference sequence).

This chain connects TRBV11-3 to TRBJ2-2, with D possibly being TRBD2 (7 bases). Germline V gene sequence: CDR1 SGHNT, CDR2 YENEEA. The CDR3 spans 15 residues. Trimming took 5 bases from V and 3 from J, leaving 13 bases between them. The CDR3 region is CASSGRGADTGELFF. DNA for the CDR3: TGTGCCAGCAGCGGGAGGGGGGCTGACACCGGGGAGCTGTTTTTT.

This sequence joins TRBV10-1 and TRBJ2-3; a weak D match, TRBD2 (5 bases). The CDR3 is made up of 14 amino acids. V was trimmed by 6 bases and J by 2 bases, leaving 12 bases between them. The germline V gene has CDR1 WNHNN and CDR2 SYGVQD (reference sequence). The CDR3 here is CASSEGSHTDTQYF. As DNA, the CDR3 is TGCGCCAGCAGCGAAGGGAGCCACACAGATACGCAGTATTTT.

V gene TRBV10-3 combines with J gene TRBJ2-2; D call uncertain. V lost 3 bases and J lost 6, with 11 bases in between. Germline V gene lookup returns CDR1 ENHRY and CDR2 SYGVKD. The length of the CDR3 is 14 residues. This chain's CDR3 is CAISDPSRAGELFF. DNA of the CDR3: TGTGCCATCAGTGACCCTAGTAGGGCCGGGGAGCTGTTTTTT.

The J gene is TRBJ1-3, the V gene TRBV4-1; D is uncertain. Looked up from germline, CDR1 is MGHRA and CDR2 is YSYEKL. The CDR3 sequence is 17 residues long. The V gene lost 0 bases and the J gene lost 0 bases, with 12 bases spanning the gap. CDR3 protein: CASSQDGVPGSGNTIYF. CDR3 DNA: TGCGCCAGCAGCCAAGATGGGGTCCCTGGCTCTGGAAACACCATATATTTT.

This clone was picked up one time. This chain uses TRBV27 with TRBJ2-7; TRBD2 agrees at 10 bases. The junction had 9 bases not matched to a gene; V was cut back by 6 bases and J by 4 bases. CDR3 length equals 15 residues. Germline V gene lookup returns CDR1 MNHEY and CDR2 SMNVEV (reference sequence). CDR3 coding DNA: TGTGCCAGCAGCAACATAGCGGGGGGCGTATACGAGCAGTACTTC. Protein sequence: CASSNIAGGVYEQYF.

The J gene is TRBJ2-1, the V gene TRBV19, with TRBD2 matching 9 bases. V trimming: 4 bases; J trimming: 6 bases; junction bases outside the gene matches: 7. This CDR3 has 15 residues. Germline V gives CDR1 LNHDA, CDR2 SQIVND (reference sequence). Here the CDR3 DNA reads TGTGCCAGTAGTAAAGAGCGGGAGGCCGTCAATGAGCAGTTCTTC. It translates to CASSKEREAVNEQFF.